The entry that follows covers one T cell receptor beta chain sequence. This clone was observed a single time. Its antigen remains undetermined. It has no much larger one-base neighbor in the sample; base qualities were not kept. The data were taken from a study of blood T cell repertoires in COVID-19 (dated by TCRdb to 2018 to 2021). Background for the entire study: Samples from collaborators originated in the United States, Italy and Spain and spanned both the acute and convalescent phases of COVID-19. The material from the prospective study consisted of cDNA or gDNA derived from T cells, B-cell-depleted T cells, or PBMCs. Deeply sampled blood TCRbeta repertoires from subjects exposed to, actively infected with, or recovered from COVID-19 were included in the dataset. The repertoires were released in a freely available public database intended as a resource for research on the immune response to SARS-CoV-2. Samples came from the ongoing ImmuneRACE study (first 160 participants) plus 1,254 subjects from 6 global collaborators. Sample metadata almost always included a de-identified subject ID, COVID-19 status, age in years and sex. Where HLA class I and class II types were available, the types were taken from metadata supplied by the sample provider, not from assay-based typing. The paper as a whole reports these results and caveats: Clinical and demographic metadata were provided uncurated, with the amount varying by source and participant.

Participants in the prospective study were aged roughly 18 to 100 years, lived in under 30 United States geographic areas, and enrolled through a virtual design. Cohort assignment in the prospective study relied on participant-reported clinical history from a screening survey and a study questionnaire. Recovered participants in ImmuneRACE Cohort 3 were defined as having two consecutive negative NP/OP PCR tests, clearance from a healthcare professional, or resolution of symptoms. In the prospective study, whole blood, serum and a nasopharyngeal or oropharyngeal swab were collected from each participant by mobile phlebotomists. Over a roughly 2-month period, participants in the prospective study had the option of providing additional blood draws and questionnaires. Blood samples from the prospective study were shipped frozen or at room temperature prior to DNA extraction. TCRbeta CDR3 regions were amplified from genomic DNA using the immunoSEQ Assay, a bias-controlled multiplex PCR. In the source study's methods: Nucleated cell counts per sample were estimated from amplification of reference gene primers within the assay. To quantify the absolute abundance of each unique TCRbeta CDR3 rearrangement, sequence reads were collapsed and filtered. Productive Simpson clonality was computed per sample as the square root of Simpson's diversity index over productive rearrangements. The source is immuneACCESS, and TCRdb retained only in-frame sequences with V and J called. Part of the clones is not carried over; for the studies checked, unresolved V genes explain less than half of this, and the remainder is unexplained. V and J calls and clone size follow that table, whereas D and trimming were derived from the DNA. The sample table lists about 250,000 clones, roughly nine tenths of them with a count of one. Clones ranked in the top ten supply around 2% of the sample.

Based on the germline V gene, the CDR1 and CDR2 sequences are SGHNT and YENEEA. V is cut by 5 bases and J by 1 base, and the space between the germline ends is 14 bases. Counted from cysteine to phenylalanine, this CDR3 has 16 amino acids. Just the 48-base CDR3 DNA is kept, in frame starting at base 1. The sample comprised PBMCs or T cells enriched from blood (not recorded which). The origin of this receptor is a young woman who had recovered from COVID-19. The V and J segments used are TRBV11-3 and TRBJ2-2, and TRBD1 may be the D gene, going by 6 matching bases. The nucleotide sequence is TGTGCCAGCAGCGCTGGGGGCCCCCTGAACACCGGGGAGCTGTTTTTT. Its protein reads: CASSAGGPLNTGELFF.